Listed below are T cell receptor beta chains from one sample, sequenced in a study of monozygotic twins with inflammatory bowel disease. With the 5' RACE reads reprocessed, TCRdb shows one record per CDR3 protein and no DNA. Its clone listing holds more than 300,000 distinct CDR3 sequences. The specimen was blood. Source of these receptors: a human donor with ulcerative colitis or Crohn's disease, or a healthy co-twin of an affected twin (not recorded which). Both conserved end residues are part of each CDR3. Fields, in order: CDR3 protein, V gene, J gene, CDR3 length.

cdr3_aa: CSAQLSGTQPQHF; v_call: TRBV20-1; j_call: TRBJ1-5; cdr3_length: 13
cdr3_aa: CASSLDQGLNEKLFF; v_call: TRBV7-2; j_call: TRBJ1-4; cdr3_length: 15
cdr3_aa: CASSPTTGTRVKPQHF; v_call: TRBV7-2; j_call: TRBJ1-5; cdr3_length: 16
cdr3_aa: CASSLMGSGANVLTF; v_call: TRBV7-3; j_call: TRBJ2-6; cdr3_length: 15
cdr3_aa: CASSLNRQSYGYTF; v_call: TRBV7-2; j_call: TRBJ1-2; cdr3_length: 14
cdr3_aa: CASSLETIKPQHF; v_call: TRBV5-8; j_call: TRBJ1-5; cdr3_length: 13
cdr3_aa: CSASPGGVTDTQYF; v_call: TRBV20-1; j_call: TRBJ2-3; cdr3_length: 14
cdr3_aa: CASSPSTGEVGYTF; v_call: TRBV7-9; j_call: TRBJ1-2; cdr3_length: 14
cdr3_aa: CAIGTGTFGQDTNYGYTF; v_call: TRBV10-3; j_call: TRBJ1-2; cdr3_length: 18
cdr3_aa: CASSQGPADTQYF; v_call: TRBV2; j_call: TRBJ2-3; cdr3_length: 13
cdr3_aa: CASSQDLSGGADTQYF; v_call: TRBV3-1; j_call: TRBJ2-3; cdr3_length: 16
cdr3_aa: CASSLGLGNTQYF; v_call: TRBV5-1; j_call: TRBJ2-3; cdr3_length: 13
cdr3_aa: CASSLVEGGNQPQHF; v_call: TRBV7-2; j_call: TRBJ1-5; cdr3_length: 15